This T cell receptor beta chain was obtained from a study of blood T cell repertoires in COVID-19. This CDR3 is built from 14 residues. Trimming removed 4 bases from V and 3 bases from J, with 10 bases in between. The germline gives CDR1 MNHEY, CDR2 SMNVEV (reference sequence). The assay was immunoSEQ multiplex PCR, and TCRdb's table has in-frame clones only and misses some. In the table there are 300,000 to 350,000 clones, around 90% of which are singletons. This receptor was obtained from a woman between 25 and 40 years old with COVID-19, enrolled during active disease. The V call is TRBV27, the J call TRBJ2-1, with D possibly being TRBD1 (5 bases). Sequencing input: peripheral blood. The CDR3 DNA sequence: TGTGCCAGCAGTTCTAGACAGAGCTACAATGAGCAGTTCTTC. This codes for CASSSRQSYNEQFF.